This T cell receptor (beta chain) emerged from a study of vaccination and CD4 T cells after COVID-19. Treatment of the sample: roughly 11-day PBMC culture with coronavirus spike peptide pools or control peptides (ViraFEST assay). With around 9.2 ug/ml peptide pools and about 9.6 IU/ml IL-2, PBMCs were cultured at approximately 2 million per well. This clonotype was seen a few times. Its target is unknown. General study points: Counts of SARS-CoV-2-reactive clonotypes had a median that went from around 19 to 38, a nonsignificant change.

An Oncomine TCR Beta short-read assay was used to sequence the DNA from cultured CD4+ T cells. One entry per CDR3 protein, called by TCRdb with MiXCR from the PCR reads. The sample lists approximately 18,000 distinct CDR3 sequences, about 50% occurring once. The CDR3 runs to 12 residues. V was clipped by 6 bases and J by 8 bases; unmatched bases: 6. CDR1 MNHNS and CDR2 SASEGT come from the germline V gene. The chain joins TRBV6-1 to TRBJ1-2; 7 bases fit TRBD1. The sequenced sample was CD4+ T cells from blood, cultured in vitro, obtained before SARS-CoV-2 vaccination. The source of this sequence is a human donor who had recovered from COVID-19. This chain's CDR3 is CASRTGRGGYTF. CDR3 nucleotide sequence: TGTGCCAGCAGGACAGGGCGCGGCGGCTACACCTTC.